This TCR beta chain was obtained from a study of OX40 agonist ivuxolimab in advanced cancers. Study as a whole: Ivuxolimab, which is an agonistic anti-OX40 (CD134) antibody, was administered to the patients. Subjects had a mean age of approximately 60 years, with a range of roughly 20 to 79; about 83% were male. The study, taken as a whole, reports: People who partly responded at 0.1-3.0 mg/kg had some of the least clonal expansion seen. Mean expanded clone counts were higher in CD8+ than CD4+ T cells.

Clones were read by immunoSEQ multiplex PCR, and TCRdb kept only the in-frame ones, dropping some. In the table there are approximately 99,000 clones, roughly 95% of which are singletons. The CDR3 is 14 amino acids. Unmatched junction bases numbered 5, after V lost 4 bases and J lost 5 bases. Germline CDR1 MNHNY, CDR2 SVGAGI (reference sequence). Regarding this clone: Its target is not known.

The chain is built from TRBV6-6 and TRBJ1-1, with TRBD1 matching over 9 bases. This specimen consisted of CD4+ or CD8+ T cells sorted from blood, obtained in a trial of the OX40 agonist ivuxolimab. The receptor's source is an adult with an advanced solid tumor such as melanoma, head and neck, liver or kidney cancer. CDR3 sequence reads: CASSWGQGETEAFF. The CDR3 nucleotides are TGTGCCAGCAGTTGGGGACAGGGTGAGACTGAAGCTTTCTTT.